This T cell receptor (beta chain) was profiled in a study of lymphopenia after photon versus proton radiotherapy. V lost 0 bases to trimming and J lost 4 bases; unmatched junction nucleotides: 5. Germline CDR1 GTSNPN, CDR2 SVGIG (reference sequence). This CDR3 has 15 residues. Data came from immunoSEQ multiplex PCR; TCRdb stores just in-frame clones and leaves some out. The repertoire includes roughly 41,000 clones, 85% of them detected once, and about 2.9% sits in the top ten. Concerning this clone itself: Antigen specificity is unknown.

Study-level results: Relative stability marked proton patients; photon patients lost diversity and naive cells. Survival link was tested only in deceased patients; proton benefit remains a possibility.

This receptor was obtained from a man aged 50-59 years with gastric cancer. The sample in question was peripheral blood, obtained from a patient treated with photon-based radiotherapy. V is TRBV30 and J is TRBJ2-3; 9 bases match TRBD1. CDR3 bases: TGTGCCTGGAGTGTAGGGACAGGGCGAGCAGATACGCAGTATTTT. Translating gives CAWSVGTGRADTQYF.